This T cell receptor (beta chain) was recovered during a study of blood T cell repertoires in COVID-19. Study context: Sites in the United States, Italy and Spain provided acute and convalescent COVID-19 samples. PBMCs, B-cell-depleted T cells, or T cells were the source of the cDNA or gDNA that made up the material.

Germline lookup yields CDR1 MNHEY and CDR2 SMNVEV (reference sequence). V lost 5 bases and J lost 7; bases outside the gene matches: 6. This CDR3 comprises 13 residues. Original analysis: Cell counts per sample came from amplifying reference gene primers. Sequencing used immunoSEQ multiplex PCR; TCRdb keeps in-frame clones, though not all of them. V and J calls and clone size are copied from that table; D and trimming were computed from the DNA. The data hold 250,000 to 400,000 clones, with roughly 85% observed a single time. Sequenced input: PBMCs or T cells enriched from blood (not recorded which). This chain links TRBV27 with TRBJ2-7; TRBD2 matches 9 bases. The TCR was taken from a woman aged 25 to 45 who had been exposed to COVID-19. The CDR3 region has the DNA TGTGCCAGCAGTCTCACTAGCGGGCGGGAGCAGTACTTC. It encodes CASSLTSGREQYF.